This TCR beta chain comes out of a study of cytomegalovirus exposure and HLA in healthy donors. The trim removed 3 bases at V and 1 base at J, leaving 13 bases unmatched. The CDR3 totals 19 residues. The germline V gene has CDR1 SEHNR and CDR2 FQNEAQ (reference sequence). With 60 Vbeta and 13 Jbeta primers, the PCR was carried out. Assay: immunoSEQ multiplex PCR; the TCRdb copy retains only in-frame clones and omits some. The sample has 95,000 to 150,000 clones, around 80% seen once. The sequence was collected from a man between 45 and 60 years old in good health and CMV-seronegative. The sample comprised PBMCs. V and J are TRBV7-9 and TRBJ2-7, with 12 bases aligning to TRBD2. CDR3 sequence reads: CASSFSQGGGTSGSYEQYV. Written as DNA, the CDR3 is TGTGCCAGCAGCTTCTCGCAGGGAGGAGGGACTAGCGGGTCCTACGAGCAGTACGTC.